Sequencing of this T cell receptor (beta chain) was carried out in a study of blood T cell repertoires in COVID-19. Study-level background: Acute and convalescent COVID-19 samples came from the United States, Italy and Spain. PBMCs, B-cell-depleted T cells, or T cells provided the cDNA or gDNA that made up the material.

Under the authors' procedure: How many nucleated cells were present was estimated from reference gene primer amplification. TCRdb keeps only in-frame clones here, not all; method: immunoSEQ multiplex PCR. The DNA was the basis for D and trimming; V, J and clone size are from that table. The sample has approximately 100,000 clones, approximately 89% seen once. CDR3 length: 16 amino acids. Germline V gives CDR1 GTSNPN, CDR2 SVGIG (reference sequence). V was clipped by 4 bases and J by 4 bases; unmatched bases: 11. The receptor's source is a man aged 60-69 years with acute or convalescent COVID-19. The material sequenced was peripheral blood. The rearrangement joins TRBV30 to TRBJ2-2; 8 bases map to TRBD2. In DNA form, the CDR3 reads TGTGCCTGGAAACCCGCCGGGACTAGACTCACCGGGGAGCTGTTTTTT. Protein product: CAWKPAGTRLTGELFF.